A single TCR beta chain is shown here with its context. The CDR3 consists of 12 residues. Trimming removed 1 base from V and 1 base from J, with 4 bases in between. Germline V gene lookup returns CDR1 SQVTM and CDR2 ANQGSEA. These data are taken from a study of blood T cell repertoires in COVID-19. Sequencing was performed with immunoSEQ multiplex PCR; in TCRdb, only in-frame clones are kept and a portion is missing. This repertoire shows about 210,000 clones, more than 85% found once; its top ten account for about 2.9%. This TCR came from a man between 60 and 75 years old with acute or convalescent COVID-19. This rearrangement joins TRBV29-1 to TRBJ1-1; D not certain. What was sequenced was peripheral blood. Here the CDR3 DNA reads TGCAGCGTTGAAGGAGGGAACACTGAAGCTTTCTTT. It translates to CSVEGGNTEAFF.